The 31 T cell receptor beta chains given below trace back to one sample, sequenced in a study of cytomegalovirus exposure and HLA in healthy donors. A multiplex PCR was run with 60 Vbeta primers and 13 Jbeta primers. Using immunoSEQ multiplex PCR, the repertoire was profiled, and TCRdb retains in-frame clones only, with some absent. The repertoire holds about 140,000 clones, with approximately 84% as singletons. Sequences were obtained from PBMCs. Receptor source: a woman in her 40s in good health and CMV-seronegative.

The chain combines TRBV27 with TRBJ2-1, with a possible D match to TRBD2 (5 bases). The CDR3 is made up of 11 amino acids. The V gene's germline CDR1 is MNHEY and CDR2 SMNVEV (reference sequence). V lost 8 bases, J lost 11 bases, and 13 bases lay in between. The CDR3 DNA is TGTGCCAGCCTAGCTAGTTTTAAGCAGTTCTTC. Residues: CASLASFKQFF.

V and J are TRBV7-2 and TRBJ2-5, with D unresolved. The J call may be wrong; the DNA end is better matched by TRBJ2-7. The CDR3 totals 14 residues. Germline CDR1 and CDR2: SGHTA and FQGNSA. In nucleotides, the CDR3 is TGTGCCAGCAGCCCTACCTCCTCTCGCTACGAGCAGTACTTC. Residues: CASSPTSSRYEQYF.

This chain links TRBV7-6 with TRBJ2-5; TRBD1 matches at 8 bases. This CDR3 is built from 15 residues. CDR1 and CDR2 (germline): SGHVS, FNYEAQ. The junction had 11 bases not matched to a gene; V was cut back by 4 bases and J by 7 bases. The CDR3 nucleotides read TGTGCCAGCAGCTCGGGGACAGGTTCCCGCGGGACCCAGTACTTC. It translates to CASSSGTGSRGTQYF.

The chain links TRBV28 to TRBJ1-2; 8 bases agree with TRBD1. This CDR3 is 12 amino acids long. V dropped 7 bases and J dropped 12; count of bases not matched to a gene: 10. Germline V gene sequence: CDR1 MDHEN, CDR2 SYDVKM. CDR3 loop: CASKLLTGVDTF. For the CDR3, the DNA is TGTGCCAGCAAACTGCTGACAGGGGTGGACACCTTC.

The chain employs TRBV28 and TRBJ1-1; the D is unclear. Germline-derived CDR1 and CDR2 are MDHEN and SYDVKM. This CDR3 is built from 13 residues. V lost 7 bases, J lost 4 bases, and 13 bases lay in between. Here the CDR3 reads CASKEGFGTEAFF. The DNA of the CDR3 is TGTGCCAGCAAGGAGGGTTTTGGCACTGAAGCTTTCTTT. The whole variable domain, remainder taken from reference TRBV28 and TRBJ1-1, is DVKVTQSSRYLVKRTGEKVFLECVQDMDHENMFWYRQDPGLGLRLIYFSYDVKMKEKGDIPEGYSVSREKKERFSLILESASTNQTSMYLCASKEGFGTEAFFGQGTRLTVV.

This chain connects TRBV5-4 to TRBJ2-7; TRBD2 matches at 14 bases. This CDR3 comprises 16 residues. V lost 4 bases, J lost 3 bases, and 6 bases stayed unmatched. CDR1 is SGHNT and CDR2 is YYREEE in the germline V gene (reference sequence). CDR3 DNA sequence: TGTGCCAGCAGCCGAGGGGGACTAGCGGGAGACTACGAGCAGTACTTC. Residues: CASSRGGLAGDYEQYF.

The table lists this clone with a few counts. V gene TRBV27 combines with J gene TRBJ2-7, with TRBD2 as a possible D gene (6 bases). V lost 5 bases and J 10 bases, leaving 24 bases between the germline ends. The CDR3 sequence is 15 residues long. The V gene's germline CDR1 is MNHEY and CDR2 SMNVEV (reference sequence). CDR3 protein: CASSTADGEVRKQYF. As DNA, the CDR3 is TGTGCCAGCAGTACCGCGGACGGGGAGGTACGGAAACAGTACTTC.

The CDR3 region has the DNA TGTGCCAGCACCTGGACAGGGGCGCGACAGCCCCAGCATTTT. Protein: CASTWTGARQPQHF. The chain carries TRBV2 and TRBJ1-5, with 9 bases identical to TRBD1. Germline CDR1 SNHLY, CDR2 FYNNEI. V shed 7 bases and J 7 bases; nucleotides not matched to a gene: 8. The CDR3 contains 14 residues.

This chain links TRBV9 with TRBJ1-1, with 9 bases fitting TRBD1. This CDR3 is 15 amino acids long. V shed 0 bases and J 4 bases; nucleotides not matched to a gene: 4. Per germline, CDR1 SGDLS and CDR2 YYNGEE. The CDR3 DNA reads as TGTGCCAGCAGCGTAGGAGGGACAGGGATCACTGAAGCTTTCTTT. It specifies CASSVGGTGITEAFF.

This clone appeared a single time. This chain connects TRBV9 to TRBJ2-1; a possible D gene is TRBD2 (6 bases). Germline V gene data show CDR1 as SGDLS and CDR2 as YYNGEE. V was clipped by 6 bases and J by 8 bases, with 18 bases between them. This CDR3 is built from 14 residues. DNA for the CDR3: TGTGCCAGCAAAAAAAGCCCGGGGGTGGATGAGCAGTTCTTC. The encoded protein is CASKKSPGVDEQFF. Looking up the rest from reference TRBV9 and TRBJ2-1 gives the full variable domain: DSGVTQTPKHLITATGQRVTLRCSPRSGDLSVYWYQQSLDQGLQFLIQYYNGEERAKGNILERFSAQQFPDLHSELNLSSLELGDSALYFCASKKSPGVDEQFFGPGTRLTVL.

This clone appeared a single time. The genes are TRBV19 and TRBJ2-5; 11 positions agree with TRBD2. The CDR3 extends over 15 amino acids. V lost 5 bases, J lost 4 bases, and 6 bases stayed unmatched. The V gene's germline CDR1 is LNHDA and CDR2 SQIVND (reference sequence). This chain's CDR3 is CASSLAGGLGETQYF. The CDR3 DNA is TGTGCCAGTAGTTTAGCGGGAGGGCTCGGAGAGACCCAGTACTTC.

CDR3 in amino acids: CASSLTAPGPQHF. CDR3 in DNA: TGTGCCAGCAGTTTAACCGCTCCGGGGCCCCAGCATTTT. The genes are TRBV28 and TRBJ1-5, with D uncertain. Germline V CDR1 and CDR2: MDHEN, SYDVKM. This CDR3 is 13 amino acids long. Trimming pared 2 bases from V and 9 bases from J, leaving 11 bases between. The full variable domain, with the rest looked up from reference TRBV28 and TRBJ1-5, is DVKVTQSSRYLVKRTGEKVFLECVQDMDHENMFWYRQDPGLGLRLIYFSYDVKMKEKGDIPEGYSVSREKKERFSLILESASTNQTSMYLCASSLTAPGPQHFGDGTRLSIL.

CDR3 in DNA: TGTGCCAGCAGCGTAGGGTTAGGGGTCAACACTGAAGCTTTCTTT. It codes for CASSVGLGVNTEAFF. J is TRBJ1-1 and V is TRBV9; D possibly corresponds to TRBD1 (5 bases). Trimming shortened V by 0 bases and J by 2 bases, and 11 bases separated the two germline ends. Germline CDR1 SGDLS, CDR2 YYNGEE. The CDR3 length is 15 residues. Based on the CDR3 plus reference TRBV9 and TRBJ1-1, the full variable domain is DSGVTQTPKHLITATGQRVTLRCSPRSGDLSVYWYQQSLDQGLQFLIQYYNGEERAKGNILERFSAQQFPDLHSELNLSSLELGDSALYFCASSVGLGVNTEAFFGQGTRLTVV.

This clone was seen a single time. The chain employs TRBV14 and TRBJ2-1, with 8 bases fitting TRBD1. CDR3 length: 16 amino acids. The junction had 4 bases not matched to a gene; V was cut back by 0 bases and J by 3 bases. In germline, CDR1 is SGHDN, CDR2 FVKESK. CDR3 sequence (DNA): TGTGCCAGCAGCCAAGACAGGGGGCATGTCTACAATGAGCAGTTCTTC. Translating it yields CASSQDRGHVYNEQFF.

V is TRBV27 and J is TRBJ2-5, with 8 bases lining up with TRBD1. Germline V gives CDR1 MNHEY, CDR2 SMNVEV (reference sequence). Trimming removed 3 bases from V and 5 bases from J; junction bases left unmatched: 8. The CDR3 runs to 15 residues. In DNA, the CDR3 is TGTGCCAGCAGTTTGGGGACAGGATCCGGGGAGACCCAGTACTTC. Translating gives CASSLGTGSGETQYF.

This chain links TRBV2 with TRBJ2-3; 9 bases match TRBD2. The junction had 2 bases not matched to a gene; V was cut back by 7 bases and J by 3 bases. Germline loops: CDR1 SNHLY, CDR2 FYNNEI. The CDR3 has 13 amino acids. In nucleotides, the CDR3 is TGTGCCAGCATGGCGGGAGGGACAGATACGCAGTATTTT. Its protein product is CASMAGGTDTQYF. The variable domain in full, with the rest retrieved from reference TRBV2 and TRBJ2-3, is EPEVTQTPSHQVTQMGQEVILRCVPISNHLYFYWYRQILGQKVEFLVSFYNNEISEKSEIFDDQFSVERPDGSNFTLKIRSTKLEDSAMYFCASMAGGTDTQYFGPGTRLTVL.

The V gene is TRBV4-3, the J gene TRBJ2-1, with TRBD2 matching over 10 bases. V lost 3 bases and J lost 5; bases outside the gene matches: 4. CDR1 is LGHNA and CDR2 is YSLEER in the germline V gene. This CDR3 comprises 15 residues. The CDR3 sequence is CASSQTSGPNNEQFF. In nucleotides, the CDR3 is TGCGCCAGCAGCCAGACTAGCGGGCCAAACAATGAGCAGTTCTTC.

The J gene is TRBJ1-1, the V gene TRBV2; the D gene is possibly TRBD1 (5 bases). Per the germline V gene, CDR1 is SNHLY and CDR2 is FYNNEI. The CDR3 sequence is 15 residues long. V lost 1 base and J lost 4, with 13 bases in between. CDR3 sequence: CASSEGGQGVTEAFF. DNA for the CDR3: TGTGCCAGCAGTGAAGGTGGACAAGGGGTCACTGAAGCTTTCTTT. Full variable domain (outside the CDR3, taken from reference TRBV2 and TRBJ1-1): EPEVTQTPSHQVTQMGQEVILRCVPISNHLYFYWYRQILGQKVEFLVSFYNNEISEKSEIFDDQFSVERPDGSNFTLKIRSTKLEDSAMYFCASSEGGQGVTEAFFGQGTRLTVV.

The DNA for the CDR3 is TGTGCCACCAGCCAACGGACAGGGCCGTACAATGAGCAGTTCTTC. It codes for CATSQRTGPYNEQFF. The rearrangement joins TRBV15 to TRBJ2-1; 8 nucleotides match TRBD1. V shed 5 bases and J 4 bases; nucleotides not matched to a gene: 7. Per the germline V gene, CDR1 is LNHNV and CDR2 is YYDKDF (reference sequence). The CDR3 totals 15 residues.

The rearrangement links TRBV10-1 to TRBJ1-2; D is ambiguous. V dropped 0 bases and J dropped 5 bases, with 7 bases sitting between them. The germline V gene has CDR1 WNHNN and CDR2 SYGVQD (reference sequence). The CDR3 spans 13 residues. The CDR3 DNA is TGCGCCAGCAGTGAGTCCGGCGGATATGGCTACACCTTC. Translation: CASSESGGYGYTF.

The chain is built from TRBV7-9 and TRBJ1-4, with TRBD1 matching 8 bases. The CDR3 contains 15 residues. V shed 3 bases and J 6 bases; nucleotides not matched to a gene: 6. Germline CDR1 and CDR2: SEHNR and FQNEAQ (reference sequence). In nucleotides, the CDR3 is TGTGCCAGCAGCTTCAGGGACAGGCGAGATGAAAAACTGTTTTTT. Protein product: CASSFRDRRDEKLFF. Full variable domain (remainder filled in from reference TRBV7-9 and TRBJ1-4): DTGVSQNPRHKITKRGQNVTFRCDPISEHNRLYWYRQTLGQGPEFLTYFQNEAQLEKSRLLSDRFSAERPKGSFSTLEIQRTEQGDSAMYLCASSFRDRRDEKLFFGSGTQLSVL.

The J gene is TRBJ1-5, the V gene TRBV27, with a tentative D call TRBD1 (5 bases). The CDR3 has 15 amino acids. The germline V and J ends were trimmed by 6 bases and 4 bases, with 16 bases remaining between them. Germline-derived CDR1 and CDR2 are MNHEY and SMNVEV (reference sequence). This chain's CDR3 is CASSLYVGGNQPQHF. The CDR3 DNA is TGTGCCAGCAGCCTTTACGTCGGGGGTAATCAGCCCCAGCATTTT.

This chain uses TRBV19 with TRBJ2-7, with TRBD2 identical over 9 bases. The CDR3 loop spans 15 amino acids. Losses at the gene ends were 6 bases for V and 2 bases for J; bases not matched to a gene: 8. Germline loops: CDR1 LNHDA, CDR2 SQIVND (reference sequence). CDR3 in amino acids: CASRLSGSLTYEQYF. CDR3 nucleotide sequence: TGTGCCAGTAGGCTTAGCGGGAGTTTGACCTACGAGCAGTACTTC.

The V and J genes are TRBV6-6 and TRBJ1-1; 7 bases are a match to TRBD1. Germline V gene sequence: CDR1 MNHNY, CDR2 SVGAGI (reference sequence). The CDR3 contains 14 residues. Trimming at V came to 3 bases and at J to 4 bases, leaving 5 bases not matched to a gene. CDR3 loop: CASSYLGGGTEAFF. The CDR3 coding sequence is TGTGCCAGCAGTTATTTAGGGGGCGGCACTGAAGCTTTCTTT.

This clone was observed a single time. This chain joins TRBV6-5 and TRBJ2-3; 9 bases are a match to TRBD2. V lost 3 bases and J lost 6; bases outside the gene matches: 10. The CDR3 has 16 amino acids. The germline CDR1 and CDR2 sequences are MNHEY and SVGAGI. CDR3: CASSYGPSGVLDTQYF. The CDR3 DNA reads TGTGCCAGCAGTTATGGGCCTAGCGGGGTCTTGGATACGCAGTATTTT.

Written as DNA, the CDR3 is TGCAGCGCAACAGGGGATTGGAGCGAGCAGTACTTC. It yields the protein CSATGDWSEQYF. This chain links TRBV29-1 with TRBJ2-7; 7 nucleotides align to TRBD1. From germline, CDR1 is SQVTM and CDR2 ANQGSEA. CDR3 length: 12 amino acids. V gave up 7 bases and J gave up 6 bases; unmatched junction bases: 9.

V and J are TRBV6-1 and TRBJ1-2; D is perhaps TRBD1 (6 bases). The CDR3 totals 14 residues. The germline V gene has CDR1 MNHNS and CDR2 SASEGT. V lost 1 base, J lost 7 bases, and 13 bases lay in between. As DNA, the CDR3 is TGTGCCAGCAGTGAAGGGTCAGGGGCTGGTGGCTACACCTTC. Translating gives CASSEGSGAGGYTF.

This sequence joins TRBV7-8 and TRBJ2-1; 10 bases agree with TRBD2. CDR3 size: 18 residues. Per the germline V gene, CDR1 is SGHVS and CDR2 is FQNEAQ. The J segment lost 0 bases and the V segment lost 1 base, leaving 6 bases of the junction unmatched. CDR3 in DNA: TGTGCCAGCAGCTTAGTCCTAGCGGGAGAGTACTCCTACAATGAGCAGTTCTTC. Amino acids: CASSLVLAGEYSYNEQFF.

CDR3 region: CASSYGTGGHYGYTF. In nucleotides, the CDR3 is TGTGCCAGCAGCTACGGGACAGGGGGCCACTATGGCTACACCTTC. This chain links TRBV28 with TRBJ1-2, with TRBD1 identical over 12 bases. CDR3 length: 15 residues. V lost 6 bases and J lost 3; bases outside the gene matches: 5. The germline V gene encodes CDR1 MDHEN and CDR2 SYDVKM.

The V call is TRBV19, the J call TRBJ2-4, with 9 bases fitting TRBD1. Germline V lookup: CDR1 LNHDA, CDR2 SQIVND (reference sequence). This CDR3 is 16 amino acids long. Trimming removed 4 bases from V and 8 bases from J; junction bases left unmatched: 12. As DNA, the CDR3 is TGTGCCAGTAGTACGCCTACAGGGGGCGCTAGGGACATTCAGTACTTC. Translating it yields CASSTPTGGARDIQYF.

This chain connects TRBV5-1 to TRBJ2-7; D perhaps matches TRBD1 (5 bases). This CDR3 is 15 amino acids long. Germline CDR1 and CDR2: SGHRS and YFSETQ. Between the trimmed V and J ends, which lost 3 bases and 0 bases, there was a span of 13 bases. The CDR3 region is CASSSLLTGSYEQYF. CDR3 DNA sequence: TGCGCCAGCAGCTCCCTCCTCACAGGCTCCTACGAGCAGTACTTC.